Sequencing of this T cell receptor (beta chain) was carried out in a study of blood T cell repertoires in COVID-19. Across the study: Collection of acute and convalescent COVID-19 samples took place in the United States, Italy and Spain. T cells, B-cell-depleted T cells, or PBMCs provided the cDNA or gDNA that served as material.

Per the study methods: Estimated nucleated cell counts came from reference gene primer amplification. The repertoire was sequenced with immunoSEQ multiplex PCR; TCRdb's copy has only in-frame clones and lacks some. V and J calls and clone size follow that table, whereas D and trimming were derived from the DNA. The sample records about 94,000 clones, 80% being singletons. Deletions cut 8 bases from V and 4 bases from J, with 12 bases between. The CDR3 covers 12 residues. CDR1 and CDR2 (germline): SNHLY, FYNNEI. The TCR comes from a human donor in a cohort sampled during active COVID-19. The sequenced material came from peripheral blood. The chain joins TRBV2 to TRBJ2-7; weak D call: TRBD2 (5 bases). The chain's CDR3 is CASGAESYEQYF. CDR3 coding DNA: TGTGCCAGCGGAGCGGAATCATACGAGCAGTACTTC.